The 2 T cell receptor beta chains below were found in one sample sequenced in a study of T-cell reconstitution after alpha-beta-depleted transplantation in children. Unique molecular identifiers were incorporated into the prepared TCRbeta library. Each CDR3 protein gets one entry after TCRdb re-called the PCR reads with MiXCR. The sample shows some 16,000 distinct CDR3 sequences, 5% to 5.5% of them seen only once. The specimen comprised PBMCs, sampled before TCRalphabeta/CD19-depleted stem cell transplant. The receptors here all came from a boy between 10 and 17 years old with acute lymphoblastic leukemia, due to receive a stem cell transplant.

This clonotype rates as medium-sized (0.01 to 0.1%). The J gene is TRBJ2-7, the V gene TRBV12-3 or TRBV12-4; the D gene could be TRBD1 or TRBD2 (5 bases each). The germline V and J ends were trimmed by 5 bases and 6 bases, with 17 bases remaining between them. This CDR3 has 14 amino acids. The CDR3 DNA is TGTGCCAGCAGTCCCCAGGGCCTAGCAGCCGAGCAGTACTTC. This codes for CASSPQGLAAEQYF.

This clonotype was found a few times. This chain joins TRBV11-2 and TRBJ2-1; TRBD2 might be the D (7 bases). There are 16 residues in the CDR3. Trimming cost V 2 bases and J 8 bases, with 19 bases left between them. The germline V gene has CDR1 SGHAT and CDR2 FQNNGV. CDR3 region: CASSLPRGAFFHEQFF. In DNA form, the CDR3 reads TGTGCCAGCAGCTTACCTCGGGGGGCCTTTTTCCATGAGCAGTTCTTC.